These 17 T cell receptor beta chains were sequenced from one sample in a study of OX40 agonist ivuxolimab in advanced cancers. Using immunoSEQ multiplex PCR, the repertoire was profiled, and TCRdb retains in-frame clones only, with some absent. Of more than 11,000 clones listed, 77% were seen once; the top ten hold around a third. This sample comprised CD4+ or CD8+ T cells sorted from blood, obtained in a trial of the OX40 agonist ivuxolimab. The receptor set was obtained from an adult with an advanced solid tumor such as melanoma, head and neck, liver or kidney cancer.

This clone has a single count. The chain recombines TRBV5-1 with TRBJ2-7, with TRBD2 identical over 12 bases. Germline lookup yields CDR1 SGHRS and CDR2 YFSETQ. CDR3 length: 15 residues. Trimming took 4 bases from V and 5 from J; bases not matched to a gene: 7. The CDR3 is CASSEGLAGLDEQYF. The CDR3 nucleotides read TGCGCCAGCAGCGAGGGACTAGCGGGTCTGGACGAGCAGTACTTC.

Note on this clone: A junction boundary mismatches the germline segment, possibly from a read error. The rearrangement joins TRBV25-1 to TRBJ2-2, with TRBD2 matching over 9 bases. The CDR3 loop spans 12 amino acids. Germline V CDR1 and CDR2: MGHDK, SYGVNS. Here the CDR3 reads CASTPGGGEPFF. The DNA for the CDR3 is TGTGCCAGCACTCCGGGCGGGGGGGAGCCGTTTTTT.

The chain carries TRBV2 and TRBJ2-7; 7 positions agree with TRBD1. The CDR3 is 15 residues long. Germline CDR1 SNHLY, CDR2 FYNNEI. V lost 3 bases to trimming and J lost 2 bases; unmatched junction nucleotides: 7. CDR3 coding DNA: TGTGCCAGCAGTGACCCGACAGGGAATACCTACGAGCAGTACTTC. Translation: CASSDPTGNTYEQYF.

This clone was detected once. The chain uses TRBV28 and TRBJ2-3; D is ambiguous. The germline gives CDR1 MDHEN, CDR2 SYDVKM. The CDR3 spans 11 residues. Trimming took off 5 bases at V and 1 base at J, with 1 base between the two ends. This chain's CDR3 is CASSRTDTQYF. The DNA for the CDR3 is TGTGCCAGCAGTCGCACAGATACGCAGTATTTT.

This chain links TRBV7-6 with TRBJ2-3; 12 bases are a match to TRBD2. V gave up 3 bases and J gave up 4 bases; unmatched junction bases: 2. Germline V gene data show CDR1 as SGHVS and CDR2 as FNYEAQ. The CDR3 consists of 15 residues. CDR3 loop: CASSLTSGRSDTQYF. CDR3 in DNA: TGTGCCAGCAGCTTGACTAGCGGGAGATCAGATACGCAGTATTTT.

This rearrangement joins TRBV5-6 to TRBJ1-4, with TRBD1 matching over 7 bases. CDR3 length: 14 amino acids. V shed 3 bases, J shed 7 bases, and the junction held 6 bases outside the gene matches. CDR1 is SGHDT, CDR2 YYEEEE, per germline. In DNA, the CDR3 is TGTGCCAGCAGCTCCCAGGGGGATCCTGAAAAACTGTTTTTT. Its translation is CASSSQGDPEKLFF.

This clone came up once. The DNA for the CDR3 is TGCGCCAGCAGCTTTTCTAGCGGGTTCACAGATACGCAGTATTTT. As protein: CASSFSSGFTDTQYF. This rearrangement joins TRBV5-1 to TRBJ2-3; TRBD2 agrees at 8 bases. The CDR3 is 15 amino acids. V trimming: 2 bases; J trimming: 2 bases; junction bases outside the gene matches: 4. The germline gives CDR1 SGHRS, CDR2 YFSETQ.

The rearrangement joins TRBV4-2 to TRBJ1-2; the D is unclear. Germline V gives CDR1 LGHNA, CDR2 YNFKEQ. V was pared by 5 bases and J by 8 bases, with 18 bases between. The CDR3 is 14 amino acids. In DNA, the CDR3 is TGTGCCAGCAGCTTGGCAATGGACCCCGGGGGCTACACCTTC. Amino acids: CASSLAMDPGGYTF.

The chain combines TRBV7-9 with TRBJ2-7, with 7 bases lining up with TRBD2. The length of the CDR3 is 15 residues. V shed 6 bases, J shed 0 bases, and the junction held 8 bases outside the gene matches. Germline assignment: CDR1 SEHNR and CDR2 FQNEAQ (reference sequence). CDR3: CASRPTSASSYEQYF. CDR3 sequence (DNA): TGTGCCAGCAGACCCACTAGCGCAAGCTCCTACGAGCAGTACTTC.

The rearrangement links TRBV7-9 to TRBJ2-1, with 7 bases matching TRBD2. With V trimmed by 5 bases and J by 6 bases, 1 base remained unmatched. The CDR3 totals 12 residues. Per germline, CDR1 SEHNR and CDR2 FQNEAQ (reference sequence). CDR3 coding DNA: TGTGCCAGCAGCCGACTAGCCAATGAGCAGTTCTTC. Translated, it gives CASSRLANEQFF. Together with reference TRBV7-9 and TRBJ2-1, the CDR3 gives the full variable domain: DTGVSQNPRHKITKRGQNVTFRCDPISEHNRLYWYRQTLGQGPEFLTYFQNEAQLEKSRLLSDRFSAERPKGSFSTLEIQRTEQGDSAMYLCASSRLANEQFFGPGTRLTVL.

The chain has TRBV10-3 and TRBJ1-2; 9 bases map to TRBD1. Germline CDR1 and CDR2: ENHRY and SYGVKD. The V gene end was trimmed by 0 bases and the J gene end by 7 bases; junction bases not matched to a gene: 6. The CDR3 has 15 amino acids. In DNA form, the CDR3 reads TGTGCCATCAGTGAGTCGGACAGGGGTCTACCTGGCTACACCTTC. Residues: CAISESDRGLPGYTF.

The chain couples TRBV28 to TRBJ2-1; D ambiguous. The length of the CDR3 is 12 residues. The V gene lost 2 bases and the J gene lost 6 bases, with 5 bases spanning the gap. Germline V CDR1 and CDR2: MDHEN, SYDVKM. This chain's CDR3 is CASSLPLNEQFF. Here the CDR3 DNA reads TGTGCCAGCAGTTTACCCCTCAATGAGCAGTTCTTC.

This clone was picked up one time. The genes are TRBV7-2 and TRBJ1-2; no clear D gene. CDR3 length: 14 amino acids. Trimming pared 8 bases from V and 5 bases from J, leaving 18 bases between. Germline CDR1 reads SGHTA; CDR2 reads FQGNSA. In nucleotides, the CDR3 is TGTGCCAGCTTAATATTCGGGATGGATTATGGCTACACCTTC. Translating gives CASLIFGMDYGYTF.

J is TRBJ2-1 and V is TRBV9, with 9 bases aligning to TRBD2. The CDR3 length is 16 residues. Germline trimming cut 0 bases from V and 5 bases from J; bases unmatched to any gene: 6. Looked up from germline, CDR1 is SGDLS and CDR2 is YYNGEE. For the CDR3, the DNA is TGTGCCAGCAGCGTAGTTGGGCTAGCGGGGAACAATGAGCAGTTCTTC. It specifies CASSVVGLAGNNEQFF. The full variable domain, with the rest looked up from reference TRBV9 and TRBJ2-1, is DSGVTQTPKHLITATGQRVTLRCSPRSGDLSVYWYQQSLDQGLQFLIQYYNGEERAKGNILERFSAQQFPDLHSELNLSSLELGDSALYFCASSVVGLAGNNEQFFGPGTRLTVL.

The chain combines TRBV5-1 with TRBJ2-1; possibly TRBD2 for D (6 bases). Germline V gene sequence: CDR1 SGHRS, CDR2 YFSETQ. Deletions cut 4 bases from V and 4 bases from J, with 12 bases between. The CDR3 is 14 residues long. The CDR3 region is CASSIRDSYNEQFF. As DNA, the CDR3 is TGCGCCAGCAGCATCCGGGACTCATACAATGAGCAGTTCTTC. Full variable domain (missing parts from reference TRBV5-1 and TRBJ2-1): KAGVTQTPRYLIKTRGQQVTLSCSPISGHRSVSWYQQTPGQGLQFLFEYFSETQRNKGNFPGRFSGRQFSNSRSEMNVSTLELGDSALYLCASSIRDSYNEQFFGPGTRLTVL.

By its share, this clone is medium-sized (0.01 to 0.1%). Other DNA variants within this sample encode the same CDR3. The chain combines TRBV2 with TRBJ1-1; no reliable D call. The CDR3 loop spans 10 amino acids. The germline CDR1 and CDR2 sequences are SNHLY and FYNNEI. Trimming took off 6 bases at V and 5 bases at J, with 4 bases between the two ends. Here the CDR3 reads CASRGTEAFF. CDR3 in DNA: TGTGCCAGCAGGGGAACTGAAGCTTTCTTT. The full variable domain, rest sourced from reference TRBV2 and TRBJ1-1, is EPEVTQTPSHQVTQMGQEVILRCVPISNHLYFYWYRQILGQKVEFLVSFYNNEISEKSEIFDDQFSVERPDGSNFTLKIRSTKLEDSAMYFCASRGTEAFFGQGTRLTVV.

This chain joins TRBV10-1 and TRBJ2-7; 7 bases match TRBD1. The germline gives CDR1 WNHNN, CDR2 SYGVQD (reference sequence). The V gene end was trimmed by 5 bases and the J gene end by 8 bases; junction bases not matched to a gene: 12. This CDR3 spans 14 amino acids. CDR3 residues: CASSPGQRDGKQYF. The DNA of the CDR3 is TGCGCCAGCAGTCCGGGACAGCGAGATGGAAAGCAGTACTTC.